This T cell receptor (beta chain) was retrieved from a study of identical twins. The study, taken as a whole, reports: Invariant MAIT and iNKT cells may have partly biased zero-insertion analyses.

The CDR3 is made up of 11 amino acids. Deletions cut 2 bases from V and 4 bases from J, with 5 bases between. Germline assignment: CDR1 DFQATT and CDR2 SNEGSKA (reference sequence). In this sample, this clonotype turned up many times. Its antigen is as yet unknown. Each cDNA held unique molecular identifiers, and template switching gave it a universal primer site. TCRdb passed the 5' RACE reads through MiXCR, listing each CDR3 protein once. The sample holds 200,000 to 250,000 distinct CDR3 sequences, around 6.9% seen once. The same specimen was also included in a second study, on yellow fever vaccine responses in identical twins.

The chain has TRBV20-1 and TRBJ2-5; D is undetermined. The sample consisted of memory (CD45RO+) T cells sorted from blood. This clonotype was sampled from a woman between 18 and 29 years old in good health. CDR3 sequence (DNA): TGCAGTGCTAGAAAACTAGAGACCCAGTACTTC. It encodes CSARKLETQYF.